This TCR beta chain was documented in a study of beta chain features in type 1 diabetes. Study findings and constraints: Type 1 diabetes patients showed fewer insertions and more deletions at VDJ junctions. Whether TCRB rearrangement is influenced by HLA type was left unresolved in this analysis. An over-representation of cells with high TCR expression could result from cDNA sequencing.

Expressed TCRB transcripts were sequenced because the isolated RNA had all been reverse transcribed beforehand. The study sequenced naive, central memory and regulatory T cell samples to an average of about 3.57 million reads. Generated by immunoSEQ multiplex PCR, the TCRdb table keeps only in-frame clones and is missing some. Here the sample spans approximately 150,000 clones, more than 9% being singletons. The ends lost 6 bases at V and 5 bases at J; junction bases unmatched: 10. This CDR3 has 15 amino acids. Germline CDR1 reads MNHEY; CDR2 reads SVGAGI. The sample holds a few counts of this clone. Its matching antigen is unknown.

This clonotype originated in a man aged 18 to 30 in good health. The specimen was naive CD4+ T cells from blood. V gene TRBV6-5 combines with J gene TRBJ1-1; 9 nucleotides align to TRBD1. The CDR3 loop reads CASRKQSTGGTEAFF. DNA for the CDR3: TGTGCCAGCAGGAAACAATCGACAGGGGGGACTGAAGCTTTCTTT.